The clone carrying this T cell receptor beta chain has just a few counts. No antigen is known for it. This CDR3 is 16 amino acids long. Deletions cut 0 bases from V and 9 bases from J, with 18 bases between. Germline V gene lookup returns CDR1 LGHNA and CDR2 YNFKEQ. This sample was taken from a study of identical twins. Study-wide points: The study reached conclusions through statistical analysis that was cross-sectional, not following the same donors. Cord blood beta clonotypes present at high abundance carried fewer insertions; no such pattern appeared in memory repertoires.

From the 5' RACE reads, TCRdb called clonotypes with MiXCR, one entry per CDR3 protein. The repertoire holds approximately 680,000 distinct CDR3 sequences, with about 7.1% as singletons. The sample was also linked to a second study, of yellow fever vaccine responses in identical twins.

The V call is TRBV4-2, the J call TRBJ2-1; a weak D match, TRBD2 (6 bases). This TCR was recovered from a woman between 18 and 29 years old in good health. Material for sequencing was PBMCs. The CDR3 reads CASSQEGGAGLGEQFF. The CDR3 coding sequence is TGTGCCAGCAGCCAAGAAGGCGGGGCCGGGTTGGGTGAGCAGTTCTTC.